Each of the 29 T cell receptor beta chains below was sequenced from the same sample in a study of PD-1 blockade in mismatch repair-deficient tumors. Sequencing was performed with immunoSEQ multiplex PCR; in TCRdb, only in-frame clones are kept and a portion is missing. The repertoire holds 11,000 to 15,000 clones, with roughly 88% as singletons. The source material was PBMCs, sampled approximately 14 weeks after starting pembrolizumab. These receptors were collected from an adult with mismatch repair-deficient cancer.

The CDR3 nucleotides are TGTGCCAGCAGCTTGGGCCGCAGGGGAAGGGAGCGGGGAGATACGCAGTATTTT. Residues: CASSLGRRGRERGDTQYF. The chain combines TRBV7-2 with TRBJ2-3; perhaps TRBD2 as D (7 bases). V gave up 3 bases and J gave up 5 bases, with 24 bases separating them. CDR1 SGHTA and CDR2 FQGNSA come from the germline V gene. CDR3 size: 18 residues.

V gene TRBV30 combines with J gene TRBJ1-6; D is perhaps TRBD1 (6 bases). V was clipped by 0 bases and J by 7 bases, with 10 bases between them. Germline assignment: CDR1 GTSNPN and CDR2 SVGIG (reference sequence). The CDR3 has 14 amino acids. For the CDR3, the DNA is TGTGCCTGGAGTGTATGGGGGCCAAATTCACCCCTCCACTTT. Protein: CAWSVWGPNSPLHF.

CDR3 DNA sequence: TGTGCCAGCAGCTTAGTAGGGGGGGCGTACAATGAGCAGTTCTTC. Protein: CASSLVGGAYNEQFF. The rearrangement uses TRBV7-2 and TRBJ2-1; tentative D call: TRBD2 (7 bases). The CDR3 has 15 residues. V was shortened by 1 base and J by 4 bases, with 11 bases between the two germline ends. In germline, CDR1 is SGHTA, CDR2 FQGNSA.

The chain employs TRBV6-1 and TRBJ1-3; 10 bases align to TRBD1. CDR1 is MNHNS, CDR2 SASEGT, per germline. The junction had 4 bases not matched to a gene; V was cut back by 7 bases and J by 1 base. The CDR3 consists of 15 residues. Here the CDR3 reads CASKKGQGSGNTIYF. In DNA, the CDR3 is TGTGCCAGCAAAAAGGGACAGGGGTCTGGAAACACCATATATTTT.

This rearrangement joins TRBV28 to TRBJ1-2, with 7 bases that match TRBD1. The V segment lost 4 bases and the J segment 8 bases; nucleotides outside the gene matches: 10. The CDR3 covers 14 residues. Germline V gene lookup returns CDR1 MDHEN and CDR2 SYDVKM. CDR3 residues: CASSSQGILRGYTF. CDR3 DNA: TGTGCCAGCAGTTCACAGGGGATTTTAAGGGGCTACACCTTC.

V and J are TRBV30 and TRBJ1-1, with 9 bases that match TRBD1. This CDR3 contains 16 residues. The ends lost 2 bases at V and 5 bases at J; junction bases unmatched: 12. Germline lookup yields CDR1 GTSNPN and CDR2 SVGIG (reference sequence). The CDR3 DNA reads as TGTGCCTGGAGTAGGTCGGGACAGGGTGTCAGTACTGAAGCTTTCTTT. This sequence encodes CAWSRSGQGVSTEAFF.

This clone has a single count. The V gene is TRBV12-5, the J gene TRBJ2-1; the match to TRBD1 covers 7 bases. Germline V gene data show CDR1 as LGHNT and CDR2 as FRNRAP. V dropped 5 bases and J dropped 5; count of bases not matched to a gene: 6. CDR3 length equals 14 residues. In DNA, the CDR3 is TGTGCTAGTGGTCCCGGGACAGACAACAATGAGCAGTTCTTC. As protein: CASGPGTDNNEQFF.

The chain combines TRBV19 with TRBJ1-5; a possible D gene is TRBD1 (6 bases). Deletions cut 1 base from V and 2 bases from J, with 9 bases between. CDR1 and CDR2 from the germline V gene are LNHDA and SQIVND (reference sequence). The CDR3 spans 15 residues. CDR3 sequence (DNA): TGTGCCAGTAGTATAGTTCCAGGGGGCAATCAGCCCCAGCATTTT. Translated: CASSIVPGGNQPQHF. Complete variable domain (other parts from reference TRBV19 and TRBJ1-5): DGGITQSPKYLFRKEGQNVTLSCEQNLNHDAMYWYRQDPGQGLRLIYYSQIVNDFQKGDIAEGYSVSREKKESFPLTVTSAQKNPTAFYLCASSIVPGGNQPQHFGDGTRLSIL.

This clone was recorded a few times. J is TRBJ2-4 and V is TRBV5-1; the D is unclear. V shed 0 bases and J shed 0 bases, with 10 bases lying between them. Germline values: CDR1 SGHRS, CDR2 YFSETQ. The CDR3 runs to 16 residues. CDR3 amino acids: CASSLDPGAAKNIQYF. DNA of the CDR3: TGCGCCAGCAGCTTGGATCCGGGTGCAGCCAAAAACATTCAGTACTTC.

The J gene is TRBJ1-1, the V gene TRBV30; weak D call: TRBD1 (5 bases). The V gene lost 0 bases and the J gene lost 4 bases, with 12 bases spanning the gap. Germline V gives CDR1 GTSNPN, CDR2 SVGIG (reference sequence). CDR3 size: 14 residues. The CDR3: CAWSVQGKTTEAFF. CDR3 in DNA: TGTGCCTGGAGTGTTCAGGGAAAGACCACTGAAGCTTTCTTT.

V usage is TRBV28 and J usage is TRBJ2-3; 9 positions agree with TRBD2. The CDR3 is 16 residues long. Germline assignment: CDR1 MDHEN and CDR2 SYDVKM. V shed 4 bases and J 2 bases; nucleotides not matched to a gene: 7. The CDR3: CASSSSSGTNTDTQYF. CDR3 nucleotide sequence: TGTGCCAGCAGTTCTTCTAGCGGGACTAACACAGATACGCAGTATTTT.

The chain is built from TRBV5-1 and TRBJ2-7; 9 positions match TRBD2. V was clipped by 4 bases and J by 0 bases; unmatched bases: 5. The CDR3 consists of 15 residues. CDR1 is SGHRS, CDR2 YFSETQ, per germline. For the CDR3, the DNA is TGCGCCAGCAGCCTTAGCGGGAGTAGCTCCTACGAGCAGTACTTC. Residues: CASSLSGSSSYEQYF.

J is TRBJ2-7 and V is TRBV9, with D unclear. The CDR3 is 13 residues long. CDR1 is SGDLS, CDR2 YYNGEE, per germline. V was pared by 3 bases and J by 6 bases, with 13 bases between. In DNA form, the CDR3 reads TGTGCCAGCAGCGGACCCTTCAGCGCCGAGCAGTACTTC. It specifies CASSGPFSAEQYF.

The rearrangement uses TRBV29-1 and TRBJ1-4, with D possibly TRBD1 on 5 matching bases. CDR1 and CDR2 (germline): SQVTM, ANQGSEA. There are 13 residues in the CDR3. Deletions cut 4 bases from V and 4 bases from J, with 10 bases between. CDR3: CSVARGINEKLFF. The CDR3 DNA reads as TGCAGCGTTGCTCGGGGGATTAATGAAAAACTGTTTTTT.

The V gene is TRBV5-1, the J gene TRBJ2-5; no clear D gene. The CDR3 contains 13 residues. The V gene lost 1 base and the J gene lost 3 bases, with 7 bases spanning the gap. Looked up from germline, CDR1 is SGHRS and CDR2 is YFSETQ. CDR3 residues: CASSLPMEETQYF. The CDR3 DNA is TGCGCCAGCAGCTTGCCTATGGAAGAGACCCAGTACTTC.

The J gene is TRBJ1-5, the V gene TRBV4-1; a weak D match, TRBD1 (6 bases). Germline CDR1 is MGHRA and CDR2 is YSYEKL. Trimming removed 6 bases at V and 5 bases at J, with 20 bases between. There are 16 residues in the CDR3. CDR3: CASRVAANQGYQPQHF. CDR3 DNA sequence: TGCGCCAGCAGGGTCGCGGCGAATCAGGGGTATCAGCCCCAGCATTTT.

This clone was recorded a few times. The chain combines TRBV5-1 with TRBJ2-7, with 10 bases identical to TRBD2. CDR1 is SGHRS and CDR2 is YFSETQ in the germline V gene. The V segment lost 4 bases and the J segment 2 bases; nucleotides outside the gene matches: 6. CDR3 length: 15 amino acids. CDR3 sequence reads: CASSRGTSVTYEQYF. The CDR3 DNA reads as TGCGCCAGCAGCCGCGGGACTAGCGTAACCTACGAGCAGTACTTC.

This sequence joins TRBV9 and TRBJ1-1; 7 bases are shared with TRBD1. Trimming at V came to 3 bases and at J to 0 bases, leaving 2 bases not matched to a gene. This CDR3 spans 14 amino acids. Germline V gene sequence: CDR1 SGDLS, CDR2 YYNGEE. Written as DNA, the CDR3 is TGTGCCAGCAGCGACGACAGGGTGAACACTGAAGCTTTCTTT. It is translated as CASSDDRVNTEAFF.

This sequence joins TRBV19 and TRBJ2-5; 7 bases map to TRBD2. Germline trimming cut 6 bases from V and 1 base from J; bases unmatched to any gene: 14. CDR1 and CDR2 from the germline V gene are LNHDA and SQIVND (reference sequence). The CDR3 has 17 residues. CDR3 nucleotides: TGTGCCAGTAGCGACTTGGCGGGGGAAGGTCCCCAAGAGACCCAGTACTTC. Translated: CASSDLAGEGPQETQYF.

The chain has TRBV2 and TRBJ1-2; 7 bases are a match to TRBD1. The CDR3 is 14 residues long. The germline V gene encodes CDR1 SNHLY and CDR2 FYNNEI. V shed 1 base and J 6 bases; nucleotides not matched to a gene: 5. In DNA, the CDR3 is TGTGCCAGCAGTGAAGTCCCAGGGGGGAATGGCTACACCTTC. Its protein is CASSEVPGGNGYTF.

This clone was picked up one time. The CDR3 spells CATSQDRPMPPYEQYF. The CDR3 nucleotides read TGTGCCACCAGCCAGGACAGACCCATGCCGCCCTACGAGCAGTACTTC. The chain is built from TRBV15 and TRBJ2-7, with D tentatively TRBD1 (6 bases). CDR3 length equals 16 residues. V lost 5 bases and J lost 2, with 19 bases in between. Germline V gene data show CDR1 as LNHNV and CDR2 as YYDKDF (reference sequence).

The chain joins TRBV2 to TRBJ1-4; perhaps TRBD1 as D (6 bases). The germline CDR1 and CDR2 sequences are SNHLY and FYNNEI. Trimming stripped 4 bases from V and 8 bases from J, with 20 bases between. The CDR3 sequence is 16 residues long. The CDR3 loop reads CASSGIGSGELEKLFF. The CDR3 DNA is TGTGCCAGCAGTGGGATTGGGTCAGGGGAACTGGAAAAACTGTTTTTT.

J is TRBJ1-1 and V is TRBV5-6, with 8 bases lining up with TRBD1. This CDR3 is built from 15 residues. Germline CDR1 reads SGHDT; CDR2 reads YYEEEE. V was pared by 0 bases and J by 7 bases, with 8 bases of the junction left unmatched. The CDR3 bases are TGTGCCAGCAGCTTGGTCCCCGGACAGGGAGTTGAAGCTTTCTTT. Amino acids: CASSLVPGQGVEAFF. The full variable domain, its missing parts supplied by reference TRBV5-6 and TRBJ1-1, is DAGVTQSPTHLIKTRGQQVTLRCSPKSGHDTVSWYQQALGQGPQFIFQYYEEEERQRGNFPDRFSGHQFPNYSSELNVNALLLGDSALYLCASSLVPGQGVEAFFGQGTRLTVV.

The gene calls are TRBV2 and TRBJ2-1; D remains unclear. The CDR3 totals 13 residues. Trimming took 7 bases from V and 2 from J, leaving 9 bases between them. CDR1 is SNHLY, CDR2 FYNNEI, per germline. The chain's CDR3 is CASNPLAYNEQFF. The DNA for the CDR3 is TGTGCCAGCAACCCTTTAGCCTACAATGAGCAGTTCTTC.

This chain connects TRBV5-6 to TRBJ2-6, with 8 bases identical to TRBD1. This CDR3 spans 17 amino acids. Germline V lookup: CDR1 SGHDT, CDR2 YYEEEE. V lost 4 bases to trimming and J lost 1 base; unmatched junction nucleotides: 7. CDR3 amino acids: CASSARDRRSGANVLTF. The CDR3 coding sequence is TGTGCCAGCAGCGCCCGGGACAGGAGATCTGGGGCCAACGTCCTGACTTTC.

The chain joins TRBV2 to TRBJ1-5; the D gene is possibly TRBD1 (6 bases). The germline gives CDR1 SNHLY, CDR2 FYNNEI. The CDR3 contains 15 residues. With 4 bases removed from V and 2 bases from J, the gap between germline ends came to 12 bases. In DNA, the CDR3 is TGTGCCAGCAGTGGGTCGGGGGGCGGCAATCAGCCCCAGCATTTT. It is translated as CASSGSGGGNQPQHF.

The chain is built from TRBV7-9 and TRBJ1-2; 8 bases line up with TRBD1. Germline V CDR1 and CDR2: SEHNR, FQNEAQ (reference sequence). V dropped 4 bases and J dropped 6; count of bases not matched to a gene: 7. The CDR3 is 14 amino acids. In DNA, the CDR3 is TGTGCCAGCAGCTCGACTACAGGGGGGGATGGCTACACCTTC. This translates into CASSSTTGGDGYTF.

V usage is TRBV28 and J usage is TRBJ2-2, with D unresolved. The CDR3 length is 15 residues. Trimming left V 0 bases short and J 2 bases short, with 7 bases between. The V gene's germline CDR1 is MDHEN and CDR2 SYDVKM. The CDR3, as DNA: TGTGCCAGCAGTTTATGGGCTGAAAACACCGGGGAGCTGTTTTTT. Translated: CASSLWAENTGELFF.

V gene TRBV19 combines with J gene TRBJ2-7; 8 positions match TRBD2. Looked up from germline, CDR1 is LNHDA and CDR2 is SQIVND (reference sequence). Trimming cost V 2 bases and J 3 bases; bases outside gene matches: 3. This CDR3 is built from 14 residues. The DNA for the CDR3 is TGTGCCAGTAGTATAAGCGGGAGCGACTACGAGCAGTACTTC. It encodes CASSISGSDYEQYF.